Below, 12 T cell receptor beta chains from the same sample are listed, as sequenced in a study of OX40 agonist ivuxolimab in advanced cancers. Assay used: immunoSEQ multiplex PCR; TCRdb lists only in-frame clones, some missing. Of nearly 80,000 clones detected, almost 85% appear once; the ten largest clones hold around 25%. The material was CD4+ or CD8+ T cells sorted from blood, obtained in a trial of the OX40 agonist ivuxolimab. Source of these receptors: an adult with an advanced solid tumor such as melanoma, head and neck, liver or kidney cancer.

This chain links TRBV5-1 with TRBJ2-3; D is perhaps TRBD2 (6 bases). V lost 3 bases and J 1 base, leaving 9 bases between the germline ends. Germline V lookup: CDR1 SGHRS, CDR2 YFSETQ. This CDR3 contains 14 residues. This CDR3 is CASSSGTRTDTQYF. CDR3 DNA sequence: TGCGCCAGCAGCTCGGGGACTCGCACAGATACGCAGTATTTT.

This clone has a handful of counts. The rearrangement joins TRBV11-3 to TRBJ2-7; D unclear. The V gene's germline CDR1 is SGHNT and CDR2 YENEEA. The CDR3 spans 12 residues. Trimming cost V 0 bases and J 3 bases, with 3 bases left between them. The CDR3 DNA reads as TGTGCCAGCAGCTTAGACGGCTACGAGCAGTACTTC. Its protein is CASSLDGYEQYF.

The chain carries TRBV4-2 and TRBJ1-1; TRBD1 is a possible D gene (5 bases). Per germline, CDR1 LGHNA and CDR2 YNFKEQ. The CDR3 runs to 16 residues. V was shortened by 5 bases and J by 0 bases, with 16 bases between the two germline ends. CDR3 bases: TGTGCCAGCAGCTCAAGACAGTCAGGACTGAACACTGAAGCTTTCTTT. Its translation is CASSSRQSGLNTEAFF.

The chain is built from TRBV6-6 and TRBJ1-1; D is uncertain. Germline loops: CDR1 MNHNY, CDR2 SVGAGI (reference sequence). The CDR3 loop spans 14 amino acids. The V end was cut by 7 bases, the J end by 1 base, with 13 bases between. The CDR3 sequence: CASIPRDPNTEAFF. The CDR3 DNA reads as TGTGCCAGCATCCCTAGAGACCCGAACACTGAAGCTTTCTTT.

The chain links TRBV5-1 to TRBJ1-1; 7 nucleotides align to TRBD1. Germline V CDR1 and CDR2: SGHRS, YFSETQ. The J segment lost 5 bases and the V segment lost 1 base, leaving 2 bases of the junction unmatched. This CDR3 has 13 amino acids. The CDR3 loop reads CASSLQQGTEAFF. DNA of the CDR3: TGCGCCAGCAGCTTGCAACAGGGGACTGAAGCTTTCTTT.

The chain joins TRBV4-1 to TRBJ2-7; 11 bases map to TRBD2. Trimming removed 4 bases from V and 5 bases from J; junction bases left unmatched: 1. The CDR3 covers 13 residues. Germline assignment: CDR1 MGHRA and CDR2 YSYEKL. CDR3 loop: CASSRGLADEQYF. The CDR3 DNA reads TGCGCCAGCAGCCGGGGACTAGCGGACGAGCAGTACTTC.

The V and J genes are TRBV29-1 and TRBJ2-7, with D tentatively TRBD1 or TRBD2 (5 bases each). Germline V lookup: CDR1 SQVTM, CDR2 ANQGSEA. The length of the CDR3 is 13 residues. Trimming stripped 4 bases from V and 2 bases from J, with 12 bases between. The CDR3 region is CSVGDGSPYEQYF. CDR3 bases: TGCAGCGTTGGGGACGGATCACCCTACGAGCAGTACTTC.

The genes are TRBV23-1 and TRBJ2-2; D might be TRBD2 (6 bases). TRBV23-1 is reported as an ORF; its role is uncertain. With 2 bases removed from V and 3 bases from J, the gap between germline ends came to 13 bases. This CDR3 comprises 16 residues. Here the CDR3 reads CASSQGGFQDTGELFF. The CDR3 DNA is TGCGCCAGCAGTCAAGGGGGGTTTCAGGACACCGGGGAGCTGTTTTTT.

The chain combines TRBV30 with TRBJ2-1, with D perhaps TRBD1 (5 bases). Looked up from germline, CDR1 is GTSNPN and CDR2 is SVGIG (reference sequence). This CDR3 spans 13 amino acids. V gave up 0 bases and J gave up 9 bases, with 12 bases separating them. CDR3 DNA sequence: TGTGCCTGGAGTGTAAGGGGCAGCCTTGAGCAGTTCTTC. Protein: CAWSVRGSLEQFF. The variable domain in full, with the rest retrieved from reference TRBV30 and TRBJ2-1, is SQTIHQWPATLVQPVGSPLSLECTVEGTSNPNLYWYRQAAGRGLQLLFYSVGIGQISSEVPQNLSASRPQDRQFILSSKKLLLSDSGFYLCAWSVRGSLEQFFGPGTRLTVL.

V is TRBV19 and J is TRBJ2-1; D gene unclear. Germline CDR1 is LNHDA and CDR2 is SQIVND (reference sequence). This CDR3 spans 14 amino acids. Trimming removed 5 bases at V and 6 bases at J, with 14 bases between. The CDR3 sequence: CASSGRREFNEQFF. CDR3 nucleotide sequence: TGTGCCAGTAGTGGACGTAGAGAGTTCAATGAGCAGTTCTTC.

This chain uses TRBV19 with TRBJ1-2; D is uncertain. Germline values: CDR1 LNHDA, CDR2 SQIVND (reference sequence). This CDR3 region has 12 residues. Trimming left V 7 bases short and J 1 base short, with 7 bases between. The CDR3 DNA reads TGTGCCAGTATTGGGCTTAACTATGGCTACACCTTC. It yields the protein CASIGLNYGYTF.

This chain joins TRBV6-5 and TRBJ2-1, with D possibly matching TRBD2 (7 bases). CDR3 length: 15 amino acids. The V gene lost 5 bases and the J gene lost 7 bases, with 18 bases spanning the gap. Germline loops: CDR1 MNHEY, CDR2 SVGAGI. This CDR3 is CASSPGGGSLNEQFF. Here the CDR3 DNA reads TGTGCCAGCAGTCCCGGGGGCGGGAGTCTGAATGAGCAGTTCTTC.